These 16 T cell receptor beta chains were all obtained from the same sample, sequenced in a study of blood T cells in healthy people across ages. The second PCR ran roughly 6 to 11 cycles with a sample-barcoded 5' primer and J-beta primers. MiXCR was run by TCRdb on the 5' RACE reads, yielding one entry per CDR3 protein. The table shows 800,000 to 950,000 distinct CDR3 sequences, with around 48% occurring only once. Sequences were obtained from blood. These receptors were taken from a man in his thirties or forties in good health.

In its sample, this clonotype was seen a few times. This chain joins TRBV6-2 or TRBV6-3 and TRBJ2-5; the match to TRBD2 covers 7 bases. Germline V gene sequence: CDR1 MNHEY, CDR2 SVGEGT. This CDR3 spans 13 amino acids. Germline trimming cut 6 bases from V and 1 base from J; bases unmatched to any gene: 2. CDR3 sequence (DNA): TGTGCCAGCAGACCTAGCGGCCAAGAGACCCAGTACTTC. Its protein is CASRPSGQETQYF.

V and J are TRBV21-1 and TRBJ1-1. TRBV21-1 is labeled a pseudogene. There are 15 residues in the CDR3. CDR3 residues: CASSKDREKNTEAFF. CDR3 in DNA: TGTGCCAGCAGCAAAGATCGAGAGAAGAACACTGAAGCTTTCTTT.

Note on this clonotype: This may come from a read error, since a much larger clone is one base off. J is TRBJ2-3 and V is TRBV4-2; either TRBD1 or TRBD2 may fit D (6 bases each). Germline-derived CDR1 and CDR2 are LGHNA and YNFKEQ. The CDR3 has 14 residues. DNA for the CDR3: TGTGCCAGCAGCCAAGATTGGGGGGCAGATGCGCAGTATTTT. Translating gives CASSQDWGADAQYF.

Only a few counts were recorded for this clonotype. CDR3 sequence reads: CASSSGRGQYPKYF. As DNA, the CDR3 is TGTGCCAGCAGTAGCGGGAGGGGCCAGTACCCCAAGTACTTC. The chain uses TRBV12-3 or TRBV12-4 and TRBJ2-4; 10 bases align to TRBD2. Unmatched junction bases numbered 12, after V lost 5 bases and J lost 14 bases. CDR3 length: 14 amino acids.

The J gene is TRBJ1-1, the V gene TRBV29-1; TRBD1 aligns across 10 bases. J was trimmed by 4 bases and V by 4 bases; bases with no gene match: 0. Germline V gives CDR1 SQVTM, CDR2 ANQGSEA. This CDR3 has 12 residues. The CDR3 nucleotides are TGCAGCGTTGGGACAGGGGGCACTGAAGCTTTCTTT. Protein sequence: CSVGTGGTEAFF.

This clonotype is a singleton in its sample. The CDR3 reads CASSVGSRPDTQYF. In DNA, the CDR3 is TGCGCCAGCAGCGTGGGATCCCGGCCAGATACGCAGTATTTT. The chain couples TRBV5-1 to TRBJ2-3, with D unresolved. Per germline, CDR1 SGHRS and CDR2 YFSETQ. The CDR3 covers 14 residues. The V and J ends lost 4 bases and 4 bases respectively, with 13 bases between them.

This clonotype has more than one count but fewer than ten. The chain couples TRBV3-1 to TRBJ2-3; a weak D match, TRBD1 (6 bases). The germline V gene has CDR1 LGHDT and CDR2 YNNKEL (reference sequence). The CDR3 extends over 16 amino acids. The V end was cut by 1 base, the J end by 1 base, with 12 bases between. The DNA for the CDR3 is TGTGCCAGCAGCCAAGGATTGCCAGGGGGCACAGATACGCAGTATTTT. Translation: CASSQGLPGGTDTQYF.

The sample holds a few counts of this clonotype. A much larger clone differs from this one at a single base, so this may be a read error. The gene calls are TRBV29-1 and TRBJ2-7, with D tentatively TRBD1 or TRBD2 (5 bases each). CDR1 and CDR2 (germline): SQVTM, ANQGSEA. Trimming removed 5 bases from V and 6 bases from J, with 20 bases in between. There are 14 residues in the CDR3. The CDR3 sequence is CSVNGRAGSIEQYF. Here the CDR3 DNA reads TGCAGCGTTAACGGGCGGGCAGGGTCGATCGAGCAGTACTTC.

This clonotype was counted a few times. This sequence joins TRBV5-1 and TRBJ2-4, with 11 positions matching TRBD1. The CDR3 extends over 19 amino acids. Trimming removed 0 bases from V and 0 bases from J; junction bases left unmatched: 8. The germline CDR1 and CDR2 sequences are SGHRS and YFSETQ. CDR3 sequence (DNA): TGCGCCAGCAGCTTGGTGGGACAGGGGGTGGACTTAGCCAAAAACATTCAGTACTTC. This sequence encodes CASSLVGQGVDLAKNIQYF.

This chain uses TRBV7-2 with TRBJ2-7; D possibly uses TRBD1 or TRBD2 (6 bases each). The V end lost 2 bases, the J end lost 4 bases, and 12 bases lay between the germline ends. This CDR3 spans 14 amino acids. Per germline, CDR1 SGHTA and CDR2 FQGNSA. The CDR3 DNA sequence: TGTGCCAGCAGCTTAAGCCGGGGGCCTTACGAGCAGTACTTC. As protein: CASSLSRGPYEQYF.

The rearrangement links TRBV30 to TRBJ2-3; D unresolved. V was shortened by 3 bases and J by 3 bases, with 10 bases between the two germline ends. The CDR3 contains 13 residues. Germline V CDR1 and CDR2: GTSNPN, SVGIG (reference sequence). This CDR3 reads CAWSPSRTDTQYF. The CDR3 DNA is TGTGCCTGGAGCCCCAGCAGAACAGATACGCAGTATTTT. The full variable domain, completed using reference TRBV30 and TRBJ2-3, is SQTIHQWPATLVQPVGSPLSLECTVEGTSNPNLYWYRQAAGRGLQLLFYSVGIGQISSEVPQNLSASRPQDRQFILSSKKLLLSDSGFYLCAWSPSRTDTQYFGPGTRLTVL.

This chain joins TRBV29-1 and TRBJ2-3; 7 bases map to TRBD2. This CDR3 region has 13 residues. The germline V gene has CDR1 SQVTM and CDR2 ANQGSEA. The CDR3 region is CSSVGGSTDTQYF. DNA of the CDR3: TGCAGTTCGGTGGGGGGGAGCACAGATACGCAGTATTTT.

The rearrangement joins TRBV20-1 to TRBJ2-7; 8 nucleotides line up with TRBD1. Germline V gene lookup returns CDR1 DFQATT and CDR2 SNEGSKA (reference sequence). The CDR3 runs 13 residues. J was trimmed by 2 bases and V by 8 bases; bases with no gene match: 8. The CDR3 DNA reads as TGCAGTACAATCGACAGGGGACCCTACGAGCAGTACTTC. Translating gives CSTIDRGPYEQYF.

The CDR3, as DNA: TGTGCCAGCAGCCCCCCAGAGGGGCACCACAATGAGCAGTACTTC. Its translation: CASSPPEGHHNEQYF. The J gene is TRBJ2-7, the V gene TRBV7-9, with D possibly being TRBD1 or TRBD2 (5 bases each). Trimming removed 5 bases from V and 7 bases from J, with 21 bases in between. The CDR3 is 15 residues long. CDR1 is SEHNR, CDR2 FQNEAQ, per germline (reference sequence).

The genes are TRBV18 and TRBJ2-5, with TRBD1 as a possible D gene (5 bases). V lost 1 base to trimming and J lost 3 bases, with 12 bases between them. Germline V gene lookup returns CDR1 KGHSH and CDR2 LQKENI. CDR3 size: 15 residues. CDR3 DNA sequence: TGTGCCAGCTCACCACATAAGGGGTCAGAAGAGACCCAGTACTTC. Translation gives CASSPHKGSEETQYF.

With regard to this clonotype: This may be a read error, as it is one base from a much larger clone. The gene calls are TRBV28 and TRBJ2-4; D gene ambiguous. The CDR3 is 12 amino acids. Germline V gives CDR1 MDHEN, CDR2 SYDVKM. V was shortened by 3 bases and J by 13 bases, with 13 bases between the two germline ends. CDR3 residues: CASSLEIEAQYF. CDR3 DNA sequence: TGTGCCAGCAGTTTGGAGATCGAGGCCCAGTACTTC.